This passage covers 29 T cell receptor beta chains from one sample sequenced in a study of human T cells and chemical hapten exposure. Time point of the sample: patch test 2, 6 weeks after DPC sensitization. The sample's treatment: therapeutic diphenylcyclopropenone sensitization with weekly scalp DPC. TCRdb ran MiXCR on the RACE reads and lists one entry per CDR3 protein. The sample lists approximately 85,000 distinct CDR3 sequences, roughly a tenth occurring once. This sample comprised whole blood, obtained in connection with sensitization to the hapten diphenylcyclopropenone (DPC). These receptors all stem from a woman aged 25-40 years with alopecia areata. Some clones in this sample may be carry-over from other donors' samples.

V and J are TRBV29-1 and TRBJ1-1; D might be TRBD1 (5 bases). Germline CDR1 SQVTM, CDR2 ANQGSEA. This CDR3 has 12 amino acids. V was trimmed by 7 bases and J by 4 bases, leaving 13 bases between them. The CDR3 nucleotides are TGCAGCGCAAGGGACCCCCCCACTGAAGCTTTCTTT. Protein: CSARDPPTEAFF.

The V call is TRBV28, the J call TRBJ2-7; the D gene could be TRBD1 or TRBD2 (5 bases each). This CDR3 is built from 14 residues. Germline lookup yields CDR1 MDHEN and CDR2 SYDVKM. V shed 7 bases and J shed 1 base, with 14 bases lying between them. The CDR3 sequence: CASTSGTGSYEQYF. CDR3 sequence (DNA): TGTGCCAGCACTTCCGGGACGGGGTCCTACGAGCAGTACTTC.

This clonotype was detected many times. This chain joins TRBV20-1 and TRBJ1-3, with D possibly matching TRBD1 (6 bases). Trimming cost V 6 bases and J 2 bases, with 11 bases left between them. The length of the CDR3 is 13 residues. Per germline, CDR1 DFQATT and CDR2 SNEGSKA (reference sequence). DNA for the CDR3: TGCAGTGCCAGGACAGAGGCTGGAAACACCATATATTTT. Amino acid sequence: CSARTEAGNTIYF.

This clonotype was observed at least ten times. The rearrangement links TRBV6-1 to TRBJ1-5; a possible D gene is TRBD1 (5 bases). The germline V gene encodes CDR1 MNHNS and CDR2 SASEGT. The ends were cut back, 2 bases at V and 5 bases at J, with 13 bases in the middle. This CDR3 spans 15 amino acids. The CDR3: CASSERSRGDQPQHF. In DNA form, the CDR3 reads TGTGCCAGCAGTGAAAGGTCCCGGGGGGATCAGCCCCAGCATTTT.

This clonotype was recorded many times. The J gene is TRBJ2-1, the V gene TRBV18; 12 nucleotides agree with TRBD1. CDR1 is KGHSH and CDR2 is LQKENI in the germline V gene. The ends lost 3 bases at V and 8 bases at J; junction bases unmatched: 8. The CDR3 covers 16 residues. The CDR3 sequence: CASSPLGQGATDEQFF. As DNA, the CDR3 is TGTGCCAGCTCACCCCTGGGACAGGGGGCGACGGATGAGCAGTTCTTC.

In this sample, this clonotype turned up a few times. The chain uses TRBV7-6 and TRBJ1-4, with D tentatively TRBD1 (5 bases). Per germline, CDR1 SGHVS and CDR2 FNYEAQ. Deletions cut 6 bases from V and 8 bases from J, with 16 bases between. This CDR3 region has 14 residues. CDR3 sequence reads: CASSSTAVGEKLFF. CDR3 bases: TGTGCCAGCAGTTCGACAGCCGTGGGAGAAAAACTGTTTTTT.

V usage is TRBV3-1 and J usage is TRBJ1-4, with 8 bases fitting TRBD1. The germline gives CDR1 LGHDT, CDR2 YNNKEL (reference sequence). The CDR3 has 15 residues. J lost 3 bases, V lost 2 bases, and 2 bases had no gene match. The CDR3 DNA follows: TGTGCCAGCAGCCAAACAGGGGGTTCTAATGAAAAACTGTTTTTT. Amino acids: CASSQTGGSNEKLFF.

This clonotype has just a few counts. The chain joins TRBV18 to TRBJ1-1; weak D call: TRBD1 (5 bases). V lost 5 bases to trimming and J lost 5 bases, with 12 bases between them. CDR1 and CDR2 (germline): KGHSH, LQKENI. The CDR3 runs to 13 residues. The CDR3 region has the DNA TGTGCCAGCTCAGGGTCAGGGTTGACTGAAGCTTTCTTT. Translated, it gives CASSGSGLTEAFF.

The sample holds a few counts of this clonotype. V is TRBV20-1 and J is TRBJ2-6; D is uncertain. The CDR3 is 11 residues long. CDR1 is DFQATT, CDR2 SNEGSKA, per germline (reference sequence). Trimming pared 7 bases from V and 1 base from J, leaving 2 bases between. The CDR3 loop reads CSGSGANVLTF. The DNA for the CDR3 is TGCAGTGGGTCTGGGGCCAACGTCCTGACTTTC.

This clonotype was detected a few times. The chain joins TRBV5-1 to TRBJ2-3; TRBD1 or TRBD2 may be the D gene (6 bases each). V shed 3 bases and J shed 6 bases, with 17 bases lying between them. The CDR3 contains 15 residues. Germline loops: CDR1 SGHRS, CDR2 YFSETQ. The chain's CDR3 is CASSWGASIEDTQYF. In DNA, the CDR3 is TGCGCCAGCAGCTGGGGGGCCAGTATAGAGGATACGCAGTATTTT.

This clonotype was counted ten times or more. The gene calls are TRBV6-1 and TRBJ1-5, with 7 bases fitting TRBD1. Per germline, CDR1 MNHNS and CDR2 SASEGT. This CDR3 spans 14 amino acids. V was pared by 6 bases and J by 5 bases, with 7 bases of the junction left unmatched. CDR3 nucleotides: TGTGCCAGCAGGGACCACAGGGGACATCAGCCCCAGCATTTT. Protein sequence: CASRDHRGHQPQHF.

The chain links TRBV7-3 to TRBJ2-7; 7 nucleotides agree with TRBD1. The CDR3 is made up of 13 amino acids. Unmatched junction bases numbered 9, after V lost 9 bases and J lost 4 bases. In germline, CDR1 is SGHTA, CDR2 FQGTGA. Here the CDR3 reads CASSRGSLYEQYF. For the CDR3, the DNA is TGTGCCAGTTCCAGGGGGTCCCTTTACGAGCAGTACTTC.

This clonotype was recorded at least ten times. The V call is TRBV30, the J call TRBJ2-1; 10 bases line up with TRBD2. The CDR3 is made up of 13 amino acids. Germline V lookup: CDR1 GTSNPN, CDR2 SVGIG (reference sequence). With 7 bases clipped from V and 9 bases from J, the junction kept 9 bases outside the gene matches. CDR3 sequence: CASSTLAGVEQFF. The CDR3 nucleotides read TGTGCCTCCTCCACGCTAGCGGGAGTTGAGCAGTTCTTC.

In its sample, this clonotype was seen many times. The chain carries TRBV9 and TRBJ1-3, with D possibly matching TRBD1 (6 bases). Germline CDR1 is SGDLS and CDR2 is YYNGEE. V dropped 2 bases and J dropped 2 bases, with 14 bases sitting between them. This CDR3 is built from 16 residues. The CDR3 DNA sequence: TGTGCCAGCAGCGTCACAGAGGGGGTGGCTGGAAACACCATATATTTT. It yields the protein CASSVTEGVAGNTIYF.

This clonotype has just a few counts. In DNA, the CDR3 is TGTGCCAGCAGTTACTCTAGAGTCCGGACAGCTAGTAATTCACCCCTCCACTTT. It yields the protein CASSYSRVRTASNSPLHF. This chain links TRBV6-5 with TRBJ1-6, with D possibly TRBD1 on 6 matching bases. V was clipped by 0 bases and J by 6 bases, with 18 bases between them. CDR1 and CDR2 (germline): MNHEY, SVGAGI. This CDR3 contains 18 residues.

This clonotype appeared many times. The genes are TRBV29-1 and TRBJ2-1; 10 positions match TRBD2. The V and J ends lost 8 bases and 8 bases, in that order; junction bases with no gene match: 9. This CDR3 comprises 13 residues. Germline lookup yields CDR1 SQVTM and CDR2 ANQGSEA. CDR3 in DNA: TGCAGCTCAATGGGGACTAGCGCTTATGAGCAGTTCTTC. Its protein product is CSSMGTSAYEQFF.

At least ten counts were recorded for this clonotype. The chain is built from TRBV19 and TRBJ1-6, with D unclear. The CDR3 consists of 17 residues. From germline, CDR1 is LNHDA and CDR2 SQIVND (reference sequence). V gave up 5 bases and J gave up 0 bases, with 14 bases separating them. For the CDR3, the DNA is TGTGCCAGTAGTGCGATACCCCGGAGCTCCTATAATTCACCCCTCCACTTT. This gives the protein CASSAIPRSSYNSPLHF. Full variable domain (outside the CDR3, taken from reference TRBV19 and TRBJ1-6): DGGITQSPKYLFRKEGQNVTLSCEQNLNHDAMYWYRQDPGQGLRLIYYSQIVNDFQKGDIAEGYSVSREKKESFPLTVTSAQKNPTAFYLCASSAIPRSSYNSPLHFGNGTRLTVT.

The gene calls are TRBV29-1 and TRBJ1-1; D gene ambiguous. This CDR3 has 11 amino acids. CDR1 SQVTM and CDR2 ANQGSEA come from the germline V gene. Trimming took off 4 bases at V and 4 bases at J, with 7 bases between the two ends. CDR3 DNA: TGCAGCGTTGTGGAGCTCACTGAAGCTTTCTTT. This encodes CSVVELTEAFF.

This clonotype appeared many times. V usage is TRBV6-2 or TRBV6-3 and J usage is TRBJ1-6; D possibly corresponds to TRBD1 (5 bases). With 4 bases removed from V and 13 bases from J, the gap between germline ends came to 17 bases. The CDR3 has 14 amino acids. Germline loops: CDR1 MNHEY, CDR2 SVGEGT. CDR3 amino acids: CASSSGDGVHPLHF. The DNA of the CDR3 is TGTGCCAGCAGTTCGGGGGATGGGGTTCACCCCCTCCACTTT.

With respect to this clonotype: Being one base from a much bigger clone, this may be a read error. The gene calls are TRBV7-6 and TRBJ2-7, with 10 bases that match TRBD2. Germline-derived CDR1 and CDR2 are SGHVS and FNYEAQ. The CDR3 sequence is 13 residues long. In DNA, the CDR3 is TGTGTCAGCAGCAAACTAGCGGGATACGAGCAGTACTTC. It yields the protein CVSSKLAGYEQYF.

This clonotype occurred many times. The chain uses TRBV6-6 and TRBJ2-1, with 7 bases lining up with TRBD2. Germline V gives CDR1 MNHNY, CDR2 SVGAGI (reference sequence). V lost 5 bases to trimming and J lost 7 bases; unmatched junction nucleotides: 14. The CDR3 is 16 residues long. CDR3: CASSPIAGSVGNEQFF. DNA of the CDR3: TGTGCCAGCAGTCCCATAGCGGGTTCCGTCGGGAATGAGCAGTTCTTC.

This clonotype was observed many times. The chain links TRBV29-1 to TRBJ2-1, with D maybe TRBD2 (6 bases). Germline V CDR1 and CDR2: SQVTM, ANQGSEA. Trimming shortened V by 7 bases and J by 12 bases, and 19 bases separated the two germline ends. This CDR3 contains 12 residues. CDR3 in DNA: TGCAGCGCCTTCAGGGAGGATTTGGGGCAGTTCTTC. Amino acid sequence: CSAFREDLGQFF.

This clonotype has at least ten counts. This chain links TRBV11-1 with TRBJ2-7; 10 bases map to TRBD2. The germline CDR1 and CDR2 sequences are SGHAT and FQDESV (reference sequence). The junction had 7 bases not matched to a gene; V was cut back by 1 base and J by 4 bases. CDR3 length: 16 residues. The CDR3 nucleotides read TGTGCCAGCAGCTTAGAAGGTGCTAGCGGGAGTTACGAGCAGTACTTC. This gives the protein CASSLEGASGSYEQYF.

This clonotype was seen repeatedly, ten times or more. The V call is TRBV7-2, the J call TRBJ1-5; 12 positions match TRBD1. Germline trimming cut 5 bases from V and 6 bases from J; bases unmatched to any gene: 5. The CDR3 has 15 amino acids. CDR1 is SGHTA and CDR2 is FQGNSA in the germline V gene. CDR3 amino acids: CASSPGQGAGQPQHF. Here the CDR3 DNA reads TGTGCCAGCAGCCCGGGACAGGGGGCTGGTCAGCCCCAGCATTTT.

This clonotype was recorded many times. The CDR3 sequence is CASSLAVGHQTEAFF. Written as DNA, the CDR3 is TGTGCCAGCAGCTTAGCGGTGGGTCATCAGACTGAAGCTTTCTTT. This rearrangement joins TRBV7-8 to TRBJ1-1; no reliable D call. The V and J ends lost 0 bases and 5 bases respectively, with 13 bases between them. The CDR3 has 15 residues. Germline V gives CDR1 SGHVS, CDR2 FQNEAQ.

The CDR3: CASGRTGSGQPQHF. CDR3 bases: TGCGCCAGCGGCAGAACAGGGTCCGGTCAGCCCCAGCATTTT. This chain joins TRBV10-2 and TRBJ1-5, with D perhaps TRBD1 (6 bases). The CDR3 is 14 residues long. The V and J ends lost 8 bases and 6 bases respectively, with 17 bases between them. Per germline, CDR1 WSHSY and CDR2 SAAADI.

As regards this clonotype: A read error may be the cause here, since a much bigger clone is one base away. The J gene is TRBJ2-1, the V gene TRBV6-4; D is unclear. Germline V lookup: CDR1 MRHNA, CDR2 SNTAGT. This CDR3 comprises 14 residues. The V end was cut by 0 bases, the J end by 7 bases, with 10 bases between. The CDR3 loop reads CASSDSGVSNEQFF. DNA for the CDR3: TGTGCCAGCAGTGACTCGGGCGTGAGTAATGAGCAGTTCTTC.

The rearrangement links TRBV28 to TRBJ1-5; D is possibly TRBD1 (5 bases). Germline assignment: CDR1 MDHEN and CDR2 SYDVKM. Trimming took 3 bases from V and 6 from J, leaving 15 bases between them. This CDR3 has 15 amino acids. CDR3 amino acids: CASSFWGREFQPQHF. The CDR3 DNA reads as TGTGCCAGCAGTTTCTGGGGCCGAGAATTTCAGCCCCAGCATTTT.

This chain links TRBV29-1 with TRBJ1-1; D is undetermined. Germline V gene sequence: CDR1 SQVTM, CDR2 ANQGSEA. This CDR3 is built from 13 residues. Trimming left V 6 bases short and J 5 bases short, with 16 bases between. This CDR3 reads CSVQRLAATEAFF. DNA of the CDR3: TGCAGCGTACAAAGACTGGCGGCAACTGAAGCTTTCTTT.